This passage covers 32 T cell receptor beta chains from one sample sequenced in a study of blood T cell repertoires in COVID-19. Sequenced by immunoSEQ multiplex PCR; TCRdb stores in-frame clones only, minus some. This table has under 450,000 clones, 70% to 85% appearing once. The sample taken for sequencing was peripheral blood. Receptors were obtained from a human donor with acute or convalescent COVID-19. The donor label of this sample is uncertain.

This chain connects TRBV9 to TRBJ2-3, with 13 bases that match TRBD2. Trimming removed 4 bases from V and 3 bases from J; junction bases left unmatched: 8. Germline lookup yields CDR1 SGDLS and CDR2 YYNGEE. This CDR3 contains 17 residues. The CDR3 loop is CASSPQWTSGGTDTQYF. The CDR3 nucleotides read TGTGCCAGCAGCCCCCAATGGACTAGCGGGGGTACAGATACGCAGTATTTT. The full variable domain, its missing parts supplied by reference TRBV9 and TRBJ2-3, is DSGVTQTPKHLITATGQRVTLRCSPRSGDLSVYWYQQSLDQGLQFLIQYYNGEERAKGNILERFSAQQFPDLHSELNLSSLELGDSALYFCASSPQWTSGGTDTQYFGPGTRLTVL.

This clone was picked up a small number of times. The rearrangement uses TRBV5-5 and TRBJ1-5, with D possibly being TRBD1 (5 bases). This CDR3 contains 13 residues. Germline CDR1 SGHKS, CDR2 YYEKEE (reference sequence). Trimming left V 4 bases short and J 6 bases short, with 11 bases between. The DNA for the CDR3 is TGTGCCAGCAGCGTATCGGGGGTTCAGCCCCAGCATTTT. It is translated as CASSVSGVQPQHF.

This clone has just a few counts. The chain employs TRBV9 and TRBJ1-1; a possible D gene is TRBD1 (6 bases). V lost 0 bases to trimming and J lost 3 bases, with 9 bases between them. The germline V gene encodes CDR1 SGDLS and CDR2 YYNGEE. The CDR3 has 14 amino acids. The CDR3 loop reads CASSVEGVDTEAFF. The CDR3 DNA reads TGTGCCAGCAGCGTAGAGGGGGTAGACACTGAAGCTTTCTTT.

The CDR3 loop reads CASSDTPNTGELFF. CDR3 nucleotide sequence: TGCGCCAGCAGCGACACACCGAACACCGGGGAGCTGTTTTTT. The chain couples TRBV10-1 to TRBJ2-2; unclear D gene. Trimming stripped 6 bases from V and 0 bases from J, with 8 bases between. Looked up from germline, CDR1 is WNHNN and CDR2 is SYGVQD (reference sequence). The CDR3 contains 14 residues.

Of note for this clone: Other nucleotide sequences from this sample produce the same CDR3. This chain joins TRBV18 and TRBJ2-1, with TRBD1 matching over 10 bases. The germline V gene encodes CDR1 KGHSH and CDR2 LQKENI. V shed 3 bases and J 5 bases; nucleotides not matched to a gene: 1. CDR3 size: 14 residues. This chain's CDR3 is CASSPGTGDNEQFF. The CDR3, as DNA: TGTGCCAGCTCACCCGGGACAGGGGACAATGAGCAGTTCTTC.

This clone occurred once. The chain has TRBV12-3 or TRBV12-4 and TRBJ2-7; 7 positions match TRBD2. V was clipped by 8 bases and J by 7 bases; unmatched bases: 11. The CDR3 loop spans 13 amino acids. CDR3 bases: TGTGCCAGCGCTATCTGGGAGGGTTCGGAGCAGTACTTC. The encoded protein is CASAIWEGSEQYF.

The CDR3 protein is CASSSNRGMNTEAFF. In DNA, the CDR3 is TGTGCCAGCAGTAGTAACAGGGGGATGAACACTGAAGCTTTCTTT. V is TRBV6-5 and J is TRBJ1-1; 8 bases agree with TRBD1. CDR3 length: 15 amino acids. Per the germline V gene, CDR1 is MNHEY and CDR2 is SVGAGI. V trimming: 5 bases; J trimming: 0 bases; junction bases outside the gene matches: 5.

CDR3 nucleotide sequence: TGTGCCAGCAGCCATGGACCGCGGGGGGCGCGAGGATATGGCTACACCTTC. Its protein product is CASSHGPRGARGYGYTF. The chain carries TRBV3-1 (or the pseudogene TRBV3-2) and TRBJ1-2; TRBD1 is a possible D gene (6 bases). The CDR3 is made up of 17 amino acids. Looked up from germline, CDR1 is LGHDT and CDR2 is YNNKEL (reference sequence). Trimming took 3 bases from V and 5 from J, leaving 22 bases between them.

This clone was counted many times. The chain links TRBV19 to TRBJ1-5, with D unclear. This CDR3 has 12 amino acids. From germline, CDR1 is LNHDA and CDR2 SQIVND (reference sequence). The ends were cut back, 5 bases at V and 11 bases at J, with 13 bases in the middle. Written as DNA, the CDR3 is TGTGCCAGTAGTTCGAGGGAGTTGGCCCAGCATTTT. Amino acids: CASSSRELAQHF.

This clone was found a few times. This chain joins TRBV12-3 or TRBV12-4 and TRBJ2-7; a weak D match, TRBD1 (6 bases). V lost 2 bases and J 6 bases, leaving 11 bases between the germline ends. The CDR3 consists of 13 residues. In DNA form, the CDR3 reads TGTGCCAGCAGTTTACAGTCAGGGGTCGAGCAGTACTTC. Amino acid sequence: CASSLQSGVEQYF.

Regarding this clone: Additional DNA sequences in this sample encode the identical CDR3. As DNA, the CDR3 is TGTGCCACCAGCAGGGACAGTCTCAATTCACCCCTCCACTTT. Its translation: CATSRDSLNSPLHF. The chain combines TRBV15 with TRBJ1-6; D is perhaps TRBD1 (6 bases). Looked up from germline, CDR1 is LNHNV and CDR2 is YYDKDF (reference sequence). V lost 3 bases and J 7 bases, leaving 10 bases between the germline ends. The CDR3 runs to 14 residues.

The chain recombines TRBV6-1 with TRBJ2-3, with 7 positions matching TRBD1. This CDR3 is 16 amino acids long. V lost 0 bases to trimming and J lost 3 bases; unmatched junction nucleotides: 6. Germline CDR1 is MNHNS and CDR2 is SASEGT. The CDR3 sequence is CASSEAQGTATDTQYF. In DNA form, the CDR3 reads TGTGCCAGCAGTGAAGCGCAAGGGACAGCAACAGATACGCAGTATTTT.

CDR3 sequence: CASSRKGQVDTEAFF. The DNA of the CDR3 is TGTGCCAGCAGCCGCAAGGGACAGGTGGACACTGAAGCTTTCTTT. V is TRBV3-1 (or the pseudogene TRBV3-2) and J is TRBJ1-1; 8 positions match TRBD1. The CDR3 runs 15 residues. Trimming removed 4 bases from V and 3 bases from J; junction bases left unmatched: 7. Germline lookup yields CDR1 LGHDT and CDR2 YNNKEL (reference sequence).

The chain couples TRBV2 to TRBJ1-4; D is unresolved. V lost 7 bases and J 1 base, leaving 7 bases between the germline ends. The CDR3 has 13 amino acids. Germline loops: CDR1 SNHLY, CDR2 FYNNEI. The CDR3: CASIGVTNEKLFF. CDR3 bases: TGTGCCAGCATCGGGGTAACTAATGAAAAACTGTTTTTT. The variable domain in full, completed from reference TRBV2 and TRBJ1-4, reads EPEVTQTPSHQVTQMGQEVILRCVPISNHLYFYWYRQILGQKVEFLVSFYNNEISEKSEIFDDQFSVERPDGSNFTLKIRSTKLEDSAMYFCASIGVTNEKLFFGSGTQLSVL.

The V and J genes are TRBV20-1 and TRBJ1-1, with D hard to call. V shed 3 bases and J shed 5 bases, with 16 bases lying between them. CDR1 is DFQATT and CDR2 is SNEGSKA in the germline V gene (reference sequence). This CDR3 is 14 amino acids long. As DNA, the CDR3 is TGCAGTGCTAGTCGACTCGTGGATTCGACTGAAGCTTTCTTT. Translation gives CSASRLVDSTEAFF.

The chain joins TRBV18 to TRBJ2-5; 8 nucleotides line up with TRBD1. V gave up 8 bases and J gave up 2 bases; unmatched junction bases: 7. The CDR3 is made up of 14 amino acids. Germline CDR1 reads KGHSH; CDR2 reads LQKENI. CDR3 nucleotide sequence: TGTGCCAGCGCCCATAACAGGGGGCAAGAGACCCAGTACTTC. It yields the protein CASAHNRGQETQYF.

The chain carries TRBV18 and TRBJ1-2; D not certain. The CDR3 consists of 17 residues. Germline-derived CDR1 and CDR2 are KGHSH and LQKENI. Trimming pared 3 bases from V and 1 base from J, leaving 18 bases between. The CDR3 coding sequence is TGTGCCAGCTCACCGGAGTCGACTGGCTCGATTAACTATGGCTACACCTTC. Protein product: CASSPESTGSINYGYTF. Variable domain in full (rest from reference TRBV18 and TRBJ1-2): NAGVMQNPRHLVRRRGQEARLRCSPMKGHSHVYWYRQLPEEGLKFMVYLQKENIIDESGMPKERFSAEFPKEGPSILRIQQVVRGDSAAYFCASSPESTGSINYGYTFGSGTRLTVV.

V is TRBV2 and J is TRBJ2-7, with 9 bases aligning to TRBD1. V lost 4 bases and J lost 3; bases outside the gene matches: 10. The CDR3 has 16 residues. CDR1 is SNHLY, CDR2 FYNNEI, per germline. CDR3: CASSGPYRGPSYEQYF. The CDR3 nucleotides are TGTGCCAGCAGTGGTCCCTACAGGGGGCCTAGCTACGAGCAGTACTTC. Variable domain in full (rest from reference TRBV2 and TRBJ2-7): EPEVTQTPSHQVTQMGQEVILRCVPISNHLYFYWYRQILGQKVEFLVSFYNNEISEKSEIFDDQFSVERPDGSNFTLKIRSTKLEDSAMYFCASSGPYRGPSYEQYFGPGTRLTVT.

The chain employs TRBV6-5 and TRBJ2-1; 12 bases fit TRBD2. The V and J ends lost 4 bases and 8 bases, in that order; junction bases with no gene match: 9. This CDR3 region has 16 residues. Germline lookup yields CDR1 MNHEY and CDR2 SVGAGI. Written as DNA, the CDR3 is TGTGCCAGCAGTTTACTCCTAGCGGGAGGGATATATGAGCAGTTCTTC. This translates into CASSLLLAGGIYEQFF.

This chain connects TRBV3-1 (or the pseudogene TRBV3-2) to TRBJ1-6, with TRBD1 matching 11 bases. Per the germline V gene, CDR1 is LGHDT and CDR2 is YNNKEL (reference sequence). The CDR3 is 18 residues long. The ends lost 4 bases at V and 2 bases at J; junction bases unmatched: 7. The CDR3: CASSRTGGGVAYNSPLHF. The DNA of the CDR3 is TGTGCCAGCAGCCGGACAGGGGGCGGAGTCGCCTATAATTCACCCCTCCACTTT.

The J gene is TRBJ1-4, the V gene TRBV7-9; the D gene is possibly TRBD1 (6 bases). This CDR3 has 14 residues. Trimming took off 3 bases at V and 3 bases at J, with 8 bases between the two ends. The germline CDR1 and CDR2 sequences are SEHNR and FQNEAQ (reference sequence). The CDR3 DNA reads TGTGCCAGCAGCTTTGGACAGCCTAATGAAAAACTGTTTTTT. This codes for CASSFGQPNEKLFF.

This clone was counted a few times. The V call is TRBV3-1 (or the pseudogene TRBV3-2), the J call TRBJ1-2; D is ambiguous. Germline CDR1 is LGHDT and CDR2 is YNNKEL (reference sequence). CDR3 length: 15 amino acids. V shed 1 base and J shed 4 bases, with 13 bases lying between them. The DNA of the CDR3 is TGTGCCAGCAGCCAAGGGAGGAGAGACATCTATGGCTACACCTTC. Amino acids: CASSQGRRDIYGYTF.

V is TRBV7-6 and J is TRBJ2-3; 8 bases agree with TRBD1. The CDR3 is 11 amino acids. Germline CDR1 SGHVS, CDR2 FNYEAQ. The CDR3 here is CSSGGLDTQYF. The CDR3 bases are TGTTCTTCAGGGGGCCTGGATACGCAGTATTTT.

This CDR3 is CAFGTAINSPLHF. CDR3 sequence (DNA): TGTGCCTTTGGGACAGCAATAAATTCACCCCTCCACTTT. The chain links TRBV2 to TRBJ1-6; 7 bases line up with TRBD1. Per the germline V gene, CDR1 is SNHLY and CDR2 is FYNNEI. The CDR3 length is 13 residues. J gave up 7 bases and V 11 bases, and 8 bases lay outside the gene matches.

A single count supports this clone. The V call is TRBV7-9, the J call TRBJ2-1, with D uncertain. Trimming removed 4 bases from V and 9 bases from J, with 10 bases in between. This CDR3 comprises 12 residues. CDR1 is SEHNR and CDR2 is FQNEAQ in the germline V gene (reference sequence). The CDR3 is CASSSLSGEQFF. In nucleotides, the CDR3 is TGTGCCAGCAGCTCACTTAGTGGTGAGCAGTTCTTC.

V and J are TRBV30 and TRBJ1-1, with TRBD1 matching 11 bases. This CDR3 is built from 14 residues. CDR1 and CDR2 from the germline V gene are GTSNPN and SVGIG (reference sequence). The V gene end was trimmed by 3 bases and the J gene end by 4 bases; junction bases not matched to a gene: 4. The CDR3 is CAWSTGQGATEAFF. CDR3 nucleotides: TGTGCCTGGAGCACCGGACAGGGGGCCACTGAAGCTTTCTTT.

The CDR3 bases are TGTGCCAGCAATCGGGACTACCGCACAGATACGCAGTATTTT. It is translated as CASNRDYRTDTQYF. V and J are TRBV2 and TRBJ2-3, with TRBD2 matching 7 bases. The CDR3 has 14 amino acids. V shed 7 bases, J shed 1 base, and the junction held 5 bases outside the gene matches. Germline values: CDR1 SNHLY, CDR2 FYNNEI.

This clone was seen a single time. Distinct nucleotide sequences in the sample also encode this CDR3. This chain joins TRBV18 and TRBJ1-5; maybe TRBD1 (5 bases). Trimming took off 1 base at V and 5 bases at J, with 9 bases between the two ends. The CDR3 totals 14 residues. CDR1 is KGHSH, CDR2 LQKENI, per germline. The CDR3 here is CASSPQGGDQPQHF. DNA of the CDR3: TGTGCCAGCTCACCACAGGGAGGGGATCAGCCCCAGCATTTT.

This chain uses TRBV27 with TRBJ1-6; 8 nucleotides line up with TRBD1. The V and J ends lost 4 bases and 7 bases, in that order; junction bases with no gene match: 6. The germline V gene encodes CDR1 MNHEY and CDR2 SMNVEV (reference sequence). This CDR3 region has 15 residues. Here the CDR3 reads CASSYQRTGNSPLHF. CDR3 coding DNA: TGTGCCAGCAGTTACCAACGGACAGGGAATTCACCCCTCCACTTT.

This clone was detected only once. The chain has TRBV14 and TRBJ1-2, with 9 nucleotides matching TRBD1. Trimming removed 0 bases from V and 5 bases from J; junction bases left unmatched: 4. In germline, CDR1 is SGHDN, CDR2 FVKESK. This CDR3 comprises 15 residues. CDR3 amino acids: CASSQERDRVYGYTF. In nucleotides, the CDR3 is TGTGCCAGCAGCCAAGAGCGGGACAGGGTATATGGCTACACCTTC.

The chain couples TRBV6-6 to TRBJ1-5; TRBD1 agrees at 7 bases. The junction had 10 bases not matched to a gene; V was cut back by 7 bases and J by 4 bases. CDR1 is MNHNY and CDR2 is SVGAGI in the germline V gene (reference sequence). CDR3 length: 15 amino acids. The CDR3 bases are TGTGCCAGCAACAAGGACAGGTCGGGAAATCAGCCCCAGCATTTT. Protein sequence: CASNKDRSGNQPQHF.

This CDR3 reads CAISEPIAGGREQYF. The CDR3 nucleotides read TGTGCCATCAGTGAGCCAATAGCGGGGGGGCGGGAGCAGTACTTC. The V call is TRBV10-3, the J call TRBJ2-7, with 11 bases lining up with TRBD2. Losses at the gene ends were 2 bases for V and 7 bases for J; bases not matched to a gene: 7. This CDR3 has 15 residues. Germline CDR1 is ENHRY and CDR2 is SYGVKD.